Below are 25 T cell receptor beta chains sequenced from a single sample in a study of blood T cell repertoires in COVID-19. Clones were sequenced by immunoSEQ multiplex PCR, and TCRdb holds only the in-frame ones, with some missing. In the table there are some 150,000 clones, roughly 86% of which are singletons. Sequencing was carried out using peripheral blood. Every receptor here comes from a man aged 35 to 55 who had recovered from COVID-19.

The rearrangement links TRBV6-5 to TRBJ2-5; D may be TRBD2 (6 bases). Germline V lookup: CDR1 MNHEY, CDR2 SVGAGI. V lost 7 bases and J 2 bases, leaving 17 bases between the germline ends. CDR3 length: 15 residues. The CDR3 region is CASKVTGEPQETQYF. In DNA form, the CDR3 reads TGTGCCAGCAAAGTTACGGGGGAGCCGCAAGAGACCCAGTACTTC.

This clone appeared once. The V and J genes are TRBV5-8 and TRBJ2-6, with TRBD1 matching 7 bases. V trimming: 4 bases; J trimming: 4 bases; junction bases outside the gene matches: 8. This CDR3 contains 16 residues. The V gene's germline CDR1 is SGHTS and CDR2 YDEGEE. CDR3 residues: CASSERQGAGANVLTF. For the CDR3, the DNA is TGTGCCAGCAGCGAAAGACAGGGTGCAGGGGCCAACGTCCTGACTTTC. The full variable domain, completed using reference TRBV5-8 and TRBJ2-6, is EAGVTQSPTHLIKTRGQQATLRCSPISGHTSVYWYQQALGLGLQFLLWYDEGEERNRGNFPPRFSGRQFPNYSSELNVNALELEDSALYLCASSERQGAGANVLTFGAGSRLTVL.

J is TRBJ2-1 and V is TRBV11-2; TRBD2 aligns across 7 bases. Germline assignment: CDR1 SGHAT and CDR2 FQNNGV. V shed 5 bases and J 3 bases; nucleotides not matched to a gene: 10. The CDR3 covers 16 residues. For the CDR3, the DNA is TGTGCCAGCAGCATCACGGGGGGTATAGTCTACAATGAGCAGTTCTTC. It is translated as CASSITGGIVYNEQFF.

The chain uses TRBV6-5 and TRBJ1-5; 8 bases line up with TRBD1. CDR1 and CDR2 (germline): MNHEY, SVGAGI. V dropped 7 bases and J dropped 5; count of bases not matched to a gene: 10. The CDR3 totals 15 residues. Here the CDR3 DNA reads TGTGCCAGCAAGTTAAGAACAGGGGGGGATCAGCCCCAGCATTTT. Residues: CASKLRTGGDQPQHF.

The chain couples TRBV5-8 to TRBJ2-1; 11 bases agree with TRBD2. Trimming removed 4 bases from V and 3 bases from J; junction bases left unmatched: 6. The CDR3 runs 16 residues. The germline CDR1 and CDR2 sequences are SGHTS and YDEGEE. CDR3: CASSEGTSGFYNEQFF. DNA for the CDR3: TGTGCCAGCAGCGAGGGGACTAGCGGATTCTACAATGAGCAGTTCTTC.

The genes are TRBV10-1 and TRBJ1-1; 12 nucleotides match TRBD1. Germline CDR1 WNHNN, CDR2 SYGVQD (reference sequence). The CDR3 sequence is 15 residues long. The junction had 4 bases not matched to a gene; V was cut back by 4 bases and J by 4 bases. For the CDR3, the DNA is TGCGCCAGCAGTGGCCGGGACAGGGGGCGCACTGAAGCTTTCTTT. Amino acid sequence: CASSGRDRGRTEAFF.

The chain is built from TRBV20-1 and TRBJ2-3, with a possible D match to TRBD2 (6 bases). The CDR3 length is 11 residues. The germline V and J ends were trimmed by 3 bases and 7 bases, with 8 bases remaining between them. The germline gives CDR1 DFQATT, CDR2 SNEGSKA (reference sequence). The CDR3 region has the DNA TGCAGTGCTAGTACTAGCCATACGCAGTATTTT. Translation: CSASTSHTQYF.

This clone occurred a few times. V is TRBV7-9 and J is TRBJ2-7; 11 nucleotides line up with TRBD2. CDR3 length: 15 residues. Germline V gives CDR1 SEHNR, CDR2 FQNEAQ (reference sequence). After removal of 1 base from V and 4 bases from J, the junction contained 3 bases not matched to a gene. The CDR3 sequence is CASSLGTSGLYEQYF. The CDR3 DNA sequence: TGTGCCAGCAGCTTAGGGACTAGCGGGTTATACGAGCAGTACTTC.

The rearrangement links TRBV6-2 or TRBV6-3 to TRBJ2-1; 7 bases agree with TRBD1. This CDR3 is 18 amino acids long. With 4 bases clipped from V and 1 base from J, the junction kept 13 bases outside the gene matches. Germline V CDR1 and CDR2: MNHEY, SVGEGT. The chain's CDR3 is CASSSRLDRVVSYNEQFF. The CDR3 DNA is TGTGCCAGCAGTTCCCGCCTTGACAGGGTAGTTTCCTACAATGAGCAGTTCTTC.

The rearrangement joins TRBV21-1 to TRBJ2-7; the D call TRBD1 from the table was never checked on the DNA. TRBV21-1 is recorded as a pseudogene. The CDR3 consists of 9 residues. CDR3 in amino acids: CASGPQQYF. The CDR3, as DNA: TGTGCCAGCGGCCCCCAGCAGTACTTC.

The V gene is TRBV25-1, the J gene TRBJ2-3, with D perhaps matching TRBD2 (5 bases). V lost 0 bases and J 1 base, leaving 8 bases between the germline ends. The germline V gene has CDR1 MGHDK and CDR2 SYGVNS. The CDR3 consists of 15 residues. CDR3 protein: CASSEYGSGTDTQYF. The DNA of the CDR3 is TGTGCCAGCAGTGAATACGGTAGCGGCACAGATACGCAGTATTTT.

The chain carries TRBV4-2 and TRBJ2-3, with D perhaps TRBD2 (7 bases). The germline V gene encodes CDR1 LGHNA and CDR2 YNFKEQ. The CDR3 sequence is 17 residues long. Trimming removed 3 bases at V and 0 bases at J, with 16 bases between. CDR3 DNA: TGTGCCAGCAGCCATCACGCGGGGGCCCGTAGCACAGATACGCAGTATTTT. Amino acid sequence: CASSHHAGARSTDTQYF.

The gene calls are TRBV20-1 and TRBJ1-5, with 7 bases aligning to TRBD1. This CDR3 comprises 15 residues. Unmatched junction bases numbered 9, after V lost 3 bases and J lost 4 bases. Germline values: CDR1 DFQATT, CDR2 SNEGSKA (reference sequence). The CDR3: CSASFPGQLNQPQHF. The CDR3 nucleotides read TGCAGTGCTAGTTTTCCGGGACAGTTAAATCAGCCCCAGCATTTT.

The chain recombines TRBV29-1 with TRBJ2-7; weak D call: TRBD1 (5 bases). Germline V gene data show CDR1 as SQVTM and CDR2 as ANQGSEA. Trimming stripped 7 bases from V and 0 bases from J, with 16 bases between. This CDR3 is 14 amino acids long. The CDR3 coding sequence is TGCAGCGCTAAAAGCTCCAGGGTCTCCTACGAGCAGTACTTC. It encodes CSAKSSRVSYEQYF.

The gene calls are TRBV19 and TRBJ2-4; D may be TRBD1 (5 bases). Trimming removed 4 bases at V and 3 bases at J, with 10 bases between. Germline V lookup: CDR1 LNHDA, CDR2 SQIVND (reference sequence). This CDR3 is built from 14 residues. CDR3 DNA: TGTGCCAGTAGTAGGGGCCTTGACAAAAACATTCAGTACTTC. Translated: CASSRGLDKNIQYF.

In regard to this clone: Other DNA sequences in the same sample also yield this CDR3. The V and J genes are TRBV3-1 (or the pseudogene TRBV3-2) and TRBJ1-2; possibly TRBD1 for D (6 bases). The CDR3 has 14 residues. The V end was cut by 3 bases, the J end by 2 bases, with 10 bases between. Germline values: CDR1 LGHDT, CDR2 YNNKEL (reference sequence). The CDR3 is CASSQTDSNYGYTF. The CDR3 DNA reads TGTGCCAGCAGCCAGACGGACAGCAACTATGGCTACACCTTC.

The chain employs TRBV5-4 and TRBJ2-5; 7 bases match TRBD1. The J segment lost 2 bases and the V segment lost 3 bases, leaving 7 bases of the junction unmatched. Germline CDR1 SGHNT, CDR2 YYREEE (reference sequence). The CDR3 consists of 15 residues. This chain's CDR3 is CASSSRTGGQETQYF. CDR3 coding DNA: TGTGCCAGCAGCTCAAGGACAGGTGGACAAGAGACCCAGTACTTC.

The chain joins TRBV3-1 (or the pseudogene TRBV3-2) to TRBJ2-7; no clear D. V was cut by 4 bases and J by 5 bases, with 15 bases left in between. The CDR3 runs to 14 residues. The germline V gene has CDR1 LGHDT and CDR2 YNNKEL (reference sequence). CDR3 DNA sequence: TGTGCCAGCAGCCTCCTCCCCCTGGCCCACGAGCAGTACTTC. Encoded protein: CASSLLPLAHEQYF.

The gene calls are TRBV3-1 (or the pseudogene TRBV3-2) and TRBJ1-1, with a tentative D call TRBD1 (5 bases). V gave up 4 bases and J gave up 0 bases, with 12 bases separating them. The CDR3 has 15 residues. Germline V lookup: CDR1 LGHDT, CDR2 YNNKEL (reference sequence). As DNA, the CDR3 is TGTGCCAGCAGCCGGCGCCAACAGGTGAACACTGAAGCTTTCTTT. It encodes CASSRRQQVNTEAFF.

V gene TRBV29-1 combines with J gene TRBJ2-2; tentatively, D is TRBD1 (5 bases). Trimming removed 0 bases from V and 3 bases from J, with 8 bases in between. Germline values: CDR1 SQVTM, CDR2 ANQGSEA. The CDR3 spans 14 residues. The CDR3 reads CSVEDRAYTGELFF. In nucleotides, the CDR3 is TGCAGCGTTGAAGACAGGGCTTACACCGGGGAGCTGTTTTTT.

The chain employs TRBV18 and TRBJ1-4; D unresolved. Per the germline V gene, CDR1 is KGHSH and CDR2 is LQKENI. The CDR3 is 14 residues long. Trimming removed 5 bases at V and 5 bases at J, with 12 bases between. CDR3 in amino acids: CASSGGGMNEKLFF. The CDR3 nucleotides read TGTGCCAGCTCAGGAGGTGGTATGAATGAAAAACTGTTTTTT.

The chain carries TRBV6-1 and TRBJ1-6, with 9 nucleotides matching TRBD1. The CDR3 has 16 residues. The germline gives CDR1 MNHNS, CDR2 SASEGT. Unmatched junction bases numbered 7, after V lost 2 bases and J lost 8 bases. DNA for the CDR3: TGTGCCAGCAGTGAACTAGGACAGGGGTCCGATTCACCCCTCCACTTT. It yields the protein CASSELGQGSDSPLHF.

The rearrangement uses TRBV2 and TRBJ1-2; D ambiguous. The CDR3 contains 16 residues. V lost 1 base to trimming and J lost 2 bases, with 14 bases between them. Germline CDR1 SNHLY, CDR2 FYNNEI. CDR3 region: CASSEGAHDVNYGYTF. CDR3 DNA: TGTGCCAGCAGTGAAGGGGCACACGATGTGAACTATGGCTACACCTTC.

V usage is TRBV11-3 and J usage is TRBJ1-1, with TRBD1 matching over 10 bases. Germline CDR1 and CDR2: SGHNT and YENEEA. The CDR3 contains 14 residues. Losses at the gene ends were 5 bases for V and 2 bases for J; bases not matched to a gene: 2. The CDR3 coding sequence is TGTGCCAGCAGCGTGACAGGGGGCAACACTGAAGCTTTCTTT. Translation: CASSVTGGNTEAFF.

The rearrangement uses TRBV7-2 and TRBJ2-1; 14 positions match TRBD2. Germline V lookup: CDR1 SGHTA, CDR2 FQGNSA. Germline trimming cut 5 bases from V and 6 bases from J; bases unmatched to any gene: 9. CDR3 size: 17 residues. The CDR3 nucleotides read TGTGCCAGCAGCCCTCCCGGACTAGCGGGGGGTAGCAATGAGCAGTTCTTC. Amino acid sequence: CASSPPGLAGGSNEQFF.